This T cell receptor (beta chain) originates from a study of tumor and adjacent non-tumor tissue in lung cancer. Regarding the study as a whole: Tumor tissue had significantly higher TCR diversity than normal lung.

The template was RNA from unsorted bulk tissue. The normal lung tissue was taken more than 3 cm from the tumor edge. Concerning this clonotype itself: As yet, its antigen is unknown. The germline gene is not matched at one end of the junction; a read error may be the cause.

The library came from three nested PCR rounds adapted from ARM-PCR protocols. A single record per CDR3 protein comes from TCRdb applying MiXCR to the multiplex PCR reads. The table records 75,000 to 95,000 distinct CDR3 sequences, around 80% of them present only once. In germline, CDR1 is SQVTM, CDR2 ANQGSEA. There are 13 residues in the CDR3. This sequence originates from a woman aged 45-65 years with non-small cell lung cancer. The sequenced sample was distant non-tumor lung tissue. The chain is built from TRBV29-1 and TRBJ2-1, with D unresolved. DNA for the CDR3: TGCAGTACTCGCTTTAATCCCCTCGATGACCAGTTCTTC. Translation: CSTRFNPLDDQFF.